This T cell receptor (beta chain) was identified during a study of T cell responses to AZD1222 COVID-19 vaccine. Germline CDR1 MDHEN, CDR2 SYDVKM. V was pared by 5 bases and J by 4 bases, with 14 bases between. There are 14 residues in the CDR3. Method: immunoSEQ multiplex PCR; TCRdb's copy keeps in-frame clones and lacks some. The sample shows some 74,000 clones, 70% to 90% of them seen only once. Second doses that came at about 4 or about 12 weeks were put together. The V call is TRBV28, the J call TRBJ1-2; TRBD1 might be the D (5 bases). The sequencing used peripheral blood, collected 28 days after the second AZD1222 dose. This clonotype was obtained from an adult who received the AZD1222 COVID-19 vaccine. The CDR3 bases are TGTGCCAGCAGTGGCGGCGGGGGAATCTATGGCTACACCTTC. Translated: CASSGGGGIYGYTF.